The 25 T cell receptor beta chains presented below share a single source sample, sequenced in a study of cytomegalovirus exposure and HLA in healthy donors. The PCR contained 60 Vbeta and 13 Jbeta primers. The assay was immunoSEQ multiplex PCR, and TCRdb's table has in-frame clones only and misses some. The sample holds some 140,000 clones; about 85% are singletons and the top ten take roughly 8%. The specimen was PBMCs. The source of these receptors is a man younger than 40 in good health and CMV-seropositive.

The rearrangement uses TRBV7-6 and TRBJ2-1; maybe TRBD2 (5 bases). Germline CDR1 and CDR2: SGHVS and FNYEAQ. The CDR3 consists of 14 residues. V shed 2 bases and J shed 7 bases, with 12 bases lying between them. The CDR3 DNA is TGTGCCAGCAGCTTAAGTGGACTTCAAAATGAGCAGTTCTTC. The encoded protein is CASSLSGLQNEQFF.

J is TRBJ2-7 and V is TRBV4-2; 8 nucleotides line up with TRBD2. The CDR3 runs 14 residues. V gave up 4 bases and J gave up 3 bases; unmatched junction bases: 5. Germline V lookup: CDR1 LGHNA, CDR2 YNFKEQ. CDR3 coding DNA: TGTGCCAGCAGCCCCGGGAGGGAAAGCTACGAGCAGTACTTC. It encodes CASSPGRESYEQYF.

The chain combines TRBV5-4 with TRBJ1-2; a possible D gene is TRBD1 (6 bases). V dropped 3 bases and J dropped 6 bases, with 18 bases sitting between them. This CDR3 is built from 15 residues. The germline V gene encodes CDR1 SGHNT and CDR2 YYREEE (reference sequence). CDR3 in amino acids: CASSSAWGLTNGYTF. The CDR3 nucleotides read TGTGCCAGCAGCTCCGCGTGGGGGCTTACAAATGGCTACACCTTC.

The chain combines TRBV28 with TRBJ1-5; TRBD1 matches 8 bases. Looked up from germline, CDR1 is MDHEN and CDR2 is SYDVKM. The junction had 15 bases not matched to a gene; V was cut back by 8 bases and J by 3 bases. The CDR3 extends over 17 amino acids. In DNA form, the CDR3 reads TGTGCCAGCCATCCCCTCTCCCCAGGGGGCCACAATCAGCCCCAGCATTTT. Translation: CASHPLSPGGHNQPQHF. The full variable domain, in which reference TRBV28 and TRBJ1-5 provide the parts outside the CDR3, is DVKVTQSSRYLVKRTGEKVFLECVQDMDHENMFWYRQDPGLGLRLIYFSYDVKMKEKGDIPEGYSVSREKKERFSLILESASTNQTSMYLCASHPLSPGGHNQPQHFGDGTRLSIL.

V usage is TRBV20-1 and J usage is TRBJ1-1; D gene ambiguous. The CDR3 is made up of 11 amino acids. Germline values: CDR1 DFQATT, CDR2 SNEGSKA (reference sequence). V was pared by 3 bases and J by 9 bases, with 11 bases between. CDR3 in DNA: TGCAGTGCTAGGTTCCAGTCCCAAGCTTTCTTT. It yields the protein CSARFQSQAFF.

The rearrangement joins TRBV5-4 to TRBJ2-3, with 12 bases lining up with TRBD2. The length of the CDR3 is 15 residues. Germline V gene sequence: CDR1 SGHNT, CDR2 YYREEE (reference sequence). J was trimmed by 6 bases and V by 4 bases; bases with no gene match: 6. CDR3 in DNA: TGTGCCAGCAGCGTCCTAGCGGGAGGGCCCGATACGCAGTATTTT. It is translated as CASSVLAGGPDTQYF.

The chain joins TRBV19 to TRBJ2-6; TRBD1 matches at 8 bases. V lost 5 bases and J lost 4; bases outside the gene matches: 10. Germline-derived CDR1 and CDR2 are LNHDA and SQIVND (reference sequence). The CDR3 contains 17 residues. The CDR3 reads CASSPGQVVSGANVLTF. The CDR3 DNA sequence: TGTGCCAGTAGTCCGGGACAGGTAGTTTCCGGGGCCAACGTCCTGACTTTC.

The genes are TRBV2 and TRBJ1-2; tentatively, D is TRBD1 (5 bases). The CDR3 runs to 13 residues. Germline V gives CDR1 SNHLY, CDR2 FYNNEI. V was clipped by 5 bases and J by 1 base, with 8 bases between them. CDR3 loop: CASSRDFNYGYTF. The CDR3 DNA follows: TGTGCCAGCAGTCGGGACTTTAACTATGGCTACACCTTC.

This sequence joins TRBV6-1 and TRBJ1-1, with D maybe TRBD1 (5 bases). This CDR3 is 15 amino acids long. In germline, CDR1 is MNHNS, CDR2 SASEGT. Trimming left V 6 bases short and J 1 base short, with 15 bases between. CDR3 in DNA: TGTGCCAGCAGCAGCCAGGGCGGTTGGAACACTGAAGCTTTCTTT. Translated: CASSSQGGWNTEAFF.

This clone occurred a few times. The chain recombines TRBV9 with TRBJ2-1; 14 positions agree with TRBD2. Germline CDR1 is SGDLS and CDR2 is YYNGEE. CDR3 length: 19 residues. Trimming at V came to 3 bases and at J to 2 bases, leaving 10 bases not matched to a gene. CDR3 protein: CASSEGLAGVSTPYNEQFF. The CDR3 DNA reads as TGTGCCAGCAGCGAGGGACTAGCGGGAGTGTCTACGCCCTACAATGAGCAGTTCTTC. Full variable domain (rest looked up from reference TRBV9 and TRBJ2-1): DSGVTQTPKHLITATGQRVTLRCSPRSGDLSVYWYQQSLDQGLQFLIQYYNGEERAKGNILERFSAQQFPDLHSELNLSSLELGDSALYFCASSEGLAGVSTPYNEQFFGPGTRLTVL.

This clone occurred once. This chain links TRBV28 with TRBJ2-5; D uncertain. Trimming left V 4 bases short and J 0 bases short, with 15 bases between. Germline V gene data show CDR1 as MDHEN and CDR2 as SYDVKM. This CDR3 has 16 amino acids. The DNA for the CDR3 is TGTGCCAGCAGTTCGGTGACATACGATTACCAAGAGACCCAGTACTTC. It translates to CASSSVTYDYQETQYF.

V and J are TRBV2 and TRBJ1-1, with TRBD1 identical over 10 bases. The CDR3 is 14 residues long. Looked up from germline, CDR1 is SNHLY and CDR2 is FYNNEI. The V segment lost 1 base and the J segment 4 bases; nucleotides outside the gene matches: 0. CDR3 amino acids: CASSEGTGGTEAFF. The CDR3 bases are TGTGCCAGCAGTGAAGGGACAGGGGGCACTGAAGCTTTCTTT.

The chain couples TRBV27 to TRBJ2-5; D might be TRBD2 (6 bases). Germline CDR1 reads MNHEY; CDR2 reads SMNVEV (reference sequence). The CDR3 loop spans 16 amino acids. Trimming cost V 5 bases and J 7 bases, with 23 bases left between them. The CDR3 DNA is TGTGCCAGCAGTGAACGGGAGACATGGGCAGATGGGACCCAGTACTTC. It codes for CASSERETWADGTQYF.

The DNA of the CDR3 is TGTGCCAGCAGCGCTGACGGGGGGTCTGAAAAACTGTTTTTT. Translated: CASSADGGSEKLFF. J is TRBJ1-4 and V is TRBV7-9; tentative D call: TRBD1 (5 bases). The CDR3 is 14 amino acids. V lost 5 bases, J lost 7 bases, and 14 bases lay in between. The germline gives CDR1 SEHNR, CDR2 FQNEAQ (reference sequence).

This clone is a singleton in its sample. The genes are TRBV4-1 and TRBJ2-1; D is perhaps TRBD1 (8 bases). This CDR3 has 14 residues. In germline, CDR1 is MGHRA, CDR2 YSYEKL. V lost 0 bases to trimming and J lost 9 bases, with 12 bases between them. The CDR3, as DNA: TGCGCCAGCAGCCAAGAACAGGGGGAGGGTGAGCAGTTCTTC. Translating it yields CASSQEQGEGEQFF.

The chain carries TRBV9 and TRBJ1-2; the match to TRBD1 covers 8 bases. The CDR3 totals 15 residues. Germline-derived CDR1 and CDR2 are SGDLS and YYNGEE. Trimming cost V 0 bases and J 5 bases; bases outside gene matches: 6. This CDR3 reads CASSVATGGRYGYTF. The CDR3 DNA is TGTGCCAGCAGCGTAGCTACAGGGGGACGATATGGCTACACCTTC.

The chain has TRBV5-7 and TRBJ1-1; 7 positions match TRBD1. TRBV5-7 is an ORF, and what it does is uncertain. The V and J ends lost 4 bases and 4 bases, in that order; junction bases with no gene match: 7. The CDR3 sequence is 14 residues long. CDR3: CASSPDRAGTEAFF. The CDR3 DNA follows: TGTGCCAGCAGCCCCGACAGGGCGGGCACTGAAGCTTTCTTT.

V usage is TRBV30 and J usage is TRBJ1-1, with 7 bases lining up with TRBD1. Trimming removed 3 bases from V and 1 base from J; junction bases left unmatched: 5. Germline V gene lookup returns CDR1 GTSNPN and CDR2 SVGIG (reference sequence). CDR3 length: 14 residues. Here the CDR3 DNA reads TGTGCCTGGAGGAGGGGACAGCGGAACACTGAAGCTTTCTTT. Protein product: CAWRRGQRNTEAFF.

The rearrangement links TRBV28 to TRBJ2-7; perhaps TRBD2 as D (6 bases). Germline lookup yields CDR1 MDHEN and CDR2 SYDVKM. V lost 5 bases and J lost 0, with 14 bases in between. The CDR3 is 15 residues long. In DNA, the CDR3 is TGTGCCAGCAGTAGACCTAGCGTAGGCTCCTACGAGCAGTACTTC. Protein: CASSRPSVGSYEQYF. Using reference TRBV28 and TRBJ2-7 for the parts outside the CDR3, the full variable domain is DVKVTQSSRYLVKRTGEKVFLECVQDMDHENMFWYRQDPGLGLRLIYFSYDVKMKEKGDIPEGYSVSREKKERFSLILESASTNQTSMYLCASSRPSVGSYEQYFGPGTRLTVT.

This chain joins TRBV7-2 and TRBJ2-6; 10 bases agree with TRBD1. CDR1 and CDR2 from the germline V gene are SGHTA and FQGNSA. The J segment lost 4 bases and the V segment lost 1 base, leaving 7 bases of the junction unmatched. The CDR3 contains 18 residues. CDR3 nucleotide sequence: TGTGCCAGCAGCTTAGGAGTGACAGGGGGCTACGGGGCCAACGTCCTGACTTTC. Residues: CASSLGVTGGYGANVLTF.

This chain uses TRBV6-5 with TRBJ1-1, with TRBD1 matching over 9 bases. Germline assignment: CDR1 MNHEY and CDR2 SVGAGI. CDR3 length: 15 residues. V shed 6 bases, J shed 0 bases, and the junction held 5 bases outside the gene matches. The CDR3 region has the DNA TGTGCCAGCAGCAAACAGGGGGCAATGAACACTGAAGCTTTCTTT. Its translation: CASSKQGAMNTEAFF.

This clone has at least ten counts. This chain uses TRBV7-7 with TRBJ2-1, with 8 positions matching TRBD1. The CDR3 spans 13 residues. Per germline, CDR1 SSHAT and CDR2 FNYEAQ (reference sequence). The CDR3 reads CASSQGAYNEQFF. The CDR3 region has the DNA TGTGCTAGTTCACAGGGGGCCTACAATGAGCAGTTCTTC.

This chain joins TRBV7-9 and TRBJ2-7; 7 bases fit TRBD1. Germline CDR1 SEHNR, CDR2 FQNEAQ (reference sequence). CDR3 length equals 14 residues. J was trimmed by 4 bases and V by 4 bases; bases with no gene match: 7. The DNA of the CDR3 is TGTGCCAGCAGCTCCAGAGACAGGGAGTACGAGCAGTACTTC. Translation: CASSSRDREYEQYF.

The chain has TRBV11-3 and TRBJ1-1; D uncertain. Germline CDR1 and CDR2: SGHNT and YENEEA. V lost 2 bases and J lost 1, with 5 bases in between. The CDR3 is 13 amino acids. This CDR3 is CASSLLANTEAFF. As DNA, the CDR3 is TGTGCCAGCAGCTTACTGGCGAACACTGAAGCTTTCTTT.

This clone was recorded a few times. The chain links TRBV4-2 to TRBJ2-2; 7 bases match TRBD2. J gave up 1 base and V 1 base, and 0 bases lay outside the gene matches. The CDR3 has 15 amino acids. Germline assignment: CDR1 LGHNA and CDR2 YNFKEQ. The CDR3 reads CASSQAGGNTGELFF. As DNA, the CDR3 is TGTGCCAGCAGCCAAGCGGGGGGGAACACCGGGGAGCTGTTTTTT.